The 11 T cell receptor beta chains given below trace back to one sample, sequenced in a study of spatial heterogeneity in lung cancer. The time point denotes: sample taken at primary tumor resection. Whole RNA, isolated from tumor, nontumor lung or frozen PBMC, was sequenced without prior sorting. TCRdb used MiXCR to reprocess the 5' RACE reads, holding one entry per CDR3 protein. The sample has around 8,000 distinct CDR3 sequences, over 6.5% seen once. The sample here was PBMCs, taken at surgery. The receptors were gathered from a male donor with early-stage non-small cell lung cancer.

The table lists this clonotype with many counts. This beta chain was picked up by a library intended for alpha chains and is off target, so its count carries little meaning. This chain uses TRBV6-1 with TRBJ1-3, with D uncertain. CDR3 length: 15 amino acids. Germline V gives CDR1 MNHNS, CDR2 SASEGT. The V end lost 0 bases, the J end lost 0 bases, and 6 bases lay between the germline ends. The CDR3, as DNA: TGTGCCAGCAGTGAAGCTGTTAGCTCTGGAAACACCATATATTTT. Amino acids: CASSEAVSSGNTIYF.

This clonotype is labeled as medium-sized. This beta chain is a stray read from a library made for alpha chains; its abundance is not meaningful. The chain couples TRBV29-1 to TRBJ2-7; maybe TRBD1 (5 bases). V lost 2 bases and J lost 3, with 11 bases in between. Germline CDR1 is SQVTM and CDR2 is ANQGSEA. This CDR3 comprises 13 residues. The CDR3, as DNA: TGCAGCGTTGAACAGGGTAATCTCTACGAGCAGTACTTC. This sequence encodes CSVEQGNLYEQYF.

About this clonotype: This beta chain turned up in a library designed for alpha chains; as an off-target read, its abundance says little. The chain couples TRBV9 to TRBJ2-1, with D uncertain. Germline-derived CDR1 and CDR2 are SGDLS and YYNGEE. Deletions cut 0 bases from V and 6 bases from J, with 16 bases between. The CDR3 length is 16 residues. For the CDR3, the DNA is TGTGCCAGCAGCGTAGGGATTAGTTTCTCGGTCAATGAGCAGTTCTTC. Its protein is CASSVGISFSVNEQFF.

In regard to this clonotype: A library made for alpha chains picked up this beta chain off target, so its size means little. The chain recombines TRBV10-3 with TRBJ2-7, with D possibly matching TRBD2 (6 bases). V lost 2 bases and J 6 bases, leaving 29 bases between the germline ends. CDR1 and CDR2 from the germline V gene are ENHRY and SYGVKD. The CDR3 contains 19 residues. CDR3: CAISEPNSPARGMGSEQYF. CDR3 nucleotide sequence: TGTGCCATCAGTGAGCCTAACAGCCCCGCACGCGGGATGGGGTCCGAGCAGTACTTC.

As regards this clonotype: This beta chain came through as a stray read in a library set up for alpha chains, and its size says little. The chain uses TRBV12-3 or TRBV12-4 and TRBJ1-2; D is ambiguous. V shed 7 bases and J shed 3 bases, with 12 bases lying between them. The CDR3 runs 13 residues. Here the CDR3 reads CASTPGGYYGYTF. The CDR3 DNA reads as TGTGCCAGCACCCCTGGAGGATACTATGGCTACACCTTC.

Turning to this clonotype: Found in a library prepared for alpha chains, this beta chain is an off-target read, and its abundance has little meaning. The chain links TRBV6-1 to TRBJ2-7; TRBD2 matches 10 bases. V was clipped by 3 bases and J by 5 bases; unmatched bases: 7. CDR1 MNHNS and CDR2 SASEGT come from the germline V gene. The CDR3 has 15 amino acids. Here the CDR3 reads CASSDLAGAVHEQYF. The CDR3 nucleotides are TGTGCCAGCAGTGACCTAGCGGGAGCGGTCCACGAGCAGTACTTC.

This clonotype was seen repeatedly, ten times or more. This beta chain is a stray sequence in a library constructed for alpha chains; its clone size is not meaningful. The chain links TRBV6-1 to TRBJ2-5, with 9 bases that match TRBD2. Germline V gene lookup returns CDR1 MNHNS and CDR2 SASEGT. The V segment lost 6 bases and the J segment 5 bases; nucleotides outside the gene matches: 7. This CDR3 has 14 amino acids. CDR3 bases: TGTGCCAGCAGCGCGCTAGCGGGAATGGAGACCCAGTACTTC. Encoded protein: CASSALAGMETQYF.

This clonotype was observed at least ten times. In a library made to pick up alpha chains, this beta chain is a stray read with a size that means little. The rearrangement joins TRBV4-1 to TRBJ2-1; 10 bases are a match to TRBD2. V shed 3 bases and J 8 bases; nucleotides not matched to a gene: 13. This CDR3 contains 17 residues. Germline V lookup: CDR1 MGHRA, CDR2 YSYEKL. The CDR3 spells CASSHFPLAGDVHEQFF. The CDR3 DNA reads TGCGCCAGCAGCCATTTTCCGCTAGCGGGAGATGTCCATGAGCAGTTCTTC.

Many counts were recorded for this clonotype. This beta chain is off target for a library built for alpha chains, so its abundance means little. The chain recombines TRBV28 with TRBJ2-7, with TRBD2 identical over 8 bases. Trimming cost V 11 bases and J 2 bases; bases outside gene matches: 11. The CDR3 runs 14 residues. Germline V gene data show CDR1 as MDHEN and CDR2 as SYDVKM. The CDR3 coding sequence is TGTGCCTCCGTAGCGGGAACCGAAACCTACGAGCAGTACTTC. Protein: CASVAGTETYEQYF.

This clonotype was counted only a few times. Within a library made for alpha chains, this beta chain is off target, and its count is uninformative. The CDR3 DNA reads as TGTGCCAGCAGCCCCGGGACCTCCACTGAAGCTTTCTTT. This encodes CASSPGTSTEAFF. The V call is TRBV3-1, the J call TRBJ1-1; tentatively, D is TRBD1 (5 bases). The CDR3 contains 13 residues. V was trimmed by 4 bases and J by 4 bases, leaving 10 bases between them. Per the germline V gene, CDR1 is LGHDT and CDR2 is YNNKEL (reference sequence).

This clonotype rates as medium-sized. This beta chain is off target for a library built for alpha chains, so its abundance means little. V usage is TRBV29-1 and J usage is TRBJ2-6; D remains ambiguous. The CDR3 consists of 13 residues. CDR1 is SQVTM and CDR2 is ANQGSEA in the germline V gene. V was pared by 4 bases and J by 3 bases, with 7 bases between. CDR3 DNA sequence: TGCAGCGTTGTACTCGGTGGGGCCAACGTCCTGACTTTC. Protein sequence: CSVVLGGANVLTF.